This is a list of T cell receptor beta chains from one sample in a study of a mutant IDH1 vaccine in newly diagnosed glioma. Their antigens are not known. This table comes from immunoSEQ multiplex PCR, and its TCRdb copy is limited to in-frame clones, with some not included. The sample holds about 60,000 clones, 80% to 90% seen once. This specimen was PBMCs, taken from a glioma patient whose treatment included an IDH1 peptide vaccine. Receptors originate from a woman aged 45 to 65 with glioma. CDR3s include the opening cysteine and the closing phenylalanine or tryptophan. D genes are given only for firm matches. Where a row states a size, it is once, few, many or the class of an expanded clone; other rows omit it.

V: TRBV7-9; J: TRBJ1-1; D: .; size: .; CDR3: CASSKGTEAFF; DNA: TGTGCCAGCAGTAAGGGGACTGAAGCTTTCTTT
V: TRBV5-4; J: TRBJ2-2; D: .; size: .; CDR3: CAWGKTGSYTGELFF; DNA: TGTGCCTGGGGTAAAACCGGGAGTTACACCGGGGAGCTGTTTTTT
V: TRBV6-5; J: TRBJ1-1; D: .; size: .; CDR3: CASSTGQRGTEAFF; DNA: TGTGCCAGCAGTACAGGACAGAGAGGAACTGAAGCTTTCTTT
V: TRBV7-8; J: TRBJ2-1; D: TRBD2; size: .; CDR3: CASSFLADEQFF; DNA: TGTGCCAGCAGCTTTCTAGCGGATGAGCAGTTCTTC
V: TRBV6-5; J: TRBJ1-5; D: .; size: .; CDR3: CASQGRGNQPQHF; DNA: TGTGCCAGTCAGGGACGGGGCAATCAGCCCCAGCATTTT
V: TRBV7-9; J: TRBJ1-6; D: .; size: .; CDR3: CASSLNNSPLHF; DNA: TGTGCCAGCAGCTTAAACAATTCACCCCTCCACTTT
V: TRBV11-3; J: TRBJ1-3; D: .; size: .; CDR3: CASSQSGSSGNTIYF; DNA: TGTGCCAGCAGCCAATCAGGGAGCTCTGGAAACACCATATATTTT
V: TRBV9; J: TRBJ2-1; D: TRBD2; size: .; CDR3: CASSGGTTHPYEQFF; DNA: TGTGCCAGCAGCGGCGGGACTACCCACCCGTACGAGCAGTTCTTC
V: TRBV9; J: TRBJ2-7; D: .; size: .; CDR3: CASSVGQTYEQYF; DNA: TGTGCCAGCAGCGTAGGACAGACCTACGAGCAGTACTTC
V: TRBV13; J: TRBJ2-1; D: TRBD1; size: .; CDR3: CASSLGDRVRLGEQFF; DNA: TGTGCCAGCAGCTTAGGGGACAGGGTGAGGCTGGGTGAGCAGTTCTTC
V: TRBV4-1; J: TRBJ1-2; D: .; size: .; CDR3: CASSQQRADGYTF; DNA: TGCGCCAGCAGCCAGCAGAGGGCGGATGGCTACACCTTC
V: TRBV5-5; J: TRBJ1-1; D: TRBD1; size: .; CDR3: CASSLDQGATTEAFF; DNA: TGTGCCAGCAGCTTGGATCAGGGGGCGACCACTGAAGCTTTCTTT
V: TRBV10-2; J: TRBJ1-3; D: .; size: .; CDR3: CASSESRGLSYRGNTIYF; DNA: TGCGCCAGCAGTGAGTCCAGGGGCCTATCCTACCGTGGAAACACCATATATTTT
V: TRBV7-8; J: TRBJ1-2; D: .; size: .; CDR3: CASSSYRVAYGYTF; DNA: TGTGCCAGCAGCTCGTACAGGGTTGCCTATGGCTACACCTTC
V: TRBV4-3; J: TRBJ2-6; D: TRBD2; size: .; CDR3: CASSQGRRGVTRSGANVLTF; DNA: TGCGCCAGCAGCCAGGGGAGGCGGGGGGTTACCCGCTCTGGGGCCAACGTCCTGACTTTC
V: TRBV5-1; J: TRBJ1-2; D: .; size: .; CDR3: CASSFGGTIPDYGYTF; DNA: TGCGCCAGCAGCTTTGGCGGTACAATCCCCGACTATGGCTACACCTTC
V: TRBV7-9; J: TRBJ2-1; D: .; size: .; CDR3: CASSLDQGLNEQFF; DNA: TGTGCCAGCAGCTTAGATCAGGGCCTCAATGAGCAGTTCTTC
V: TRBV18; J: TRBJ1-2; D: TRBD1; size: .; CDR3: CASSPSGTDYGYTF; DNA: TGTGCCAGCTCACCCTCCGGGACAGACTATGGCTACACCTTC
V: TRBV19; J: TRBJ1-2; D: TRBD1; size: .; CDR3: CASSTLQGASGYGYTF; DNA: TGTGCCAGTAGTACCTTACAGGGGGCGAGCGGCTATGGCTACACCTTC
V: TRBV18; J: TRBJ1-2; D: .; size: .; CDR3: CASSPEGWAPYGYTF; DNA: TGTGCCAGCTCACCAGAGGGTTGGGCACCATATGGCTACACCTTC
V: TRBV6-5; J: TRBJ2-2; D: .; size: .; CDR3: CASSYAFANTGELFF; DNA: TGTGCCAGCAGTTACGCGTTCGCGAACACCGGGGAGCTGTTTTTT
V: TRBV5-1; J: TRBJ2-7; D: .; size: .; CDR3: CASSEDTPYEQYF; DNA: TGCGCCAGCAGCGAGGACACCCCCTACGAGCAGTACTTC
V: TRBV6-1; J: TRBJ1-4; D: .; size: .; CDR3: CASSYREKLFF; DNA: TGTGCCAGCAGTTACAGAGAAAAACTGTTTTTT
V: TRBV9; J: TRBJ2-1; D: .; size: few; CDR3: CASEGGNEQFF; DNA: TGTGCCAGCGAGGGGGGAAATGAGCAGTTCTTC
V: TRBV7-2; J: TRBJ2-7; D: TRBD1; size: .; CDR3: CASSSDRGAYYEQYF; DNA: TGTGCCAGCAGCTCCGACAGGGGAGCCTACTACGAGCAGTACTTC
V: TRBV13; J: TRBJ2-7; D: .; size: .; CDR3: CASSLDVAGTHEQYF; DNA: TGTGCCAGCAGCTTAGATGTAGCAGGGACCCACGAGCAGTACTTC
V: TRBV6-1; J: TRBJ1-5; D: .; size: .; CDR3: CASSERGSNQPQHF; DNA: TGTGCCAGCAGTGAAAGGGGGAGTAATCAGCCCCAGCATTTT
V: TRBV5-1; J: TRBJ2-5; D: TRBD1; size: .; CDR3: CASSIPQGAQETQYF; DNA: TGCGCCAGCAGCATCCCGCAGGGGGCCCAAGAGACCCAGTACTTC
V: TRBV29-1; J: TRBJ1-5; D: .; size: .; CDR3: CSVEGPGPQPQHF; DNA: TGCAGCGTTGAGGGCCCAGGGCCTCAGCCCCAGCATTTT
V: TRBV18; J: TRBJ1-1; D: .; size: once; CDR3: CASSPSGGAGEAFF; DNA: TGTGCCAGCTCACCATCGGGGGGGGCCGGTGAAGCTTTCTTT
V: TRBV6-5; J: TRBJ1-6; D: TRBD1; size: .; CDR3: CASSRRQGNSPLHF; DNA: TGTGCCAGCAGTAGGAGACAGGGAAATTCACCCCTCCACTTT
V: TRBV12-5; J: TRBJ1-2; D: TRBD1; size: .; CDR3: CASGLVNRGRSLGYTF; DNA: TGTGCTAGTGGTTTGGTTAACAGGGGGAGAAGCCTTGGCTACACCTTC
V: TRBV6-5; J: TRBJ1-5; D: TRBD1; size: .; CDR3: CASRPRGRFHHQHF; DNA: TGTGCCAGCAGACCCAGGGGGCGCTTCCATCACCAGCATTTT
V: TRBV4-1; J: TRBJ1-1; D: .; size: .; CDR3: CASSQGRGNTEAFF; DNA: TGCGCCAGCAGCCAGGGCAGGGGGAACACTGAAGCTTTCTTT